The next 32 T cell receptor beta chains were all read from a single sample in a study of cytomegalovirus exposure and HLA in healthy donors. PCR involved 60 Vbeta and 13 Jbeta primers. The method was immunoSEQ multiplex PCR; TCRdb's version includes in-frame clones alone and lacks a portion of them. This table holds 35,000 to 45,000 clones, less than 75% found once. The sequenced sample was PBMCs. The receptors derive from a man in his 60s in good health and CMV-seropositive.

The V call is TRBV5-6, the J call TRBJ2-4; possible D gene TRBD1, 6 bases. The V gene lost 2 bases and the J gene lost 0 bases, with 12 bases spanning the gap. Germline-derived CDR1 and CDR2 are SGHDT and YYEEEE. This CDR3 has 16 residues. In DNA form, the CDR3 reads TGTGCCAGCAGCTTTAGGACAGTACTAGCCAAAAACATTCAGTACTTC. It codes for CASSFRTVLAKNIQYF.

The chain couples TRBV7-3 to TRBJ2-3; 8 nucleotides agree with TRBD2. CDR1 and CDR2 (germline): SGHTA, FQGTGA. V was pared by 5 bases and J by 2 bases, with 3 bases of the junction left unmatched. This CDR3 contains 14 residues. The CDR3 DNA is TGTGCCAGCAGCCCGACTAGCGACACAGATACGCAGTATTTT. Its translation: CASSPTSDTDTQYF.

The chain links TRBV13 to TRBJ2-7, with 11 bases lining up with TRBD2. The CDR3 is made up of 15 amino acids. J was trimmed by 3 bases and V by 5 bases; bases with no gene match: 6. CDR1 is PRHDT and CDR2 is FYEKMQ in the germline V gene (reference sequence). CDR3 residues: CASSLSGRGDYEQYF. As DNA, the CDR3 is TGTGCCAGCAGCCTTAGCGGGAGGGGAGACTACGAGCAGTACTTC.

The gene calls are TRBV19 and TRBJ2-5, with 10 bases aligning to TRBD1. Per germline, CDR1 LNHDA and CDR2 SQIVND (reference sequence). Trimming removed 5 bases from V and 4 bases from J; junction bases left unmatched: 7. This CDR3 region has 15 residues. CDR3 nucleotide sequence: TGTGCCAGTAGTGAGGGACAGGGGATTGGAGAGACCCAGTACTTC. Translated: CASSEGQGIGETQYF.

The chain recombines TRBV4-3 with TRBJ2-4; D not resolved. CDR3 size: 13 residues. Germline CDR1 and CDR2: LGHNA and YSLEER. V was pared by 0 bases and J by 8 bases, with 8 bases between. The CDR3 here is CASSQERLYIQYF. In DNA form, the CDR3 reads TGCGCCAGCAGCCAAGAGAGGTTGTACATTCAGTACTTC.

This clone has a handful of counts. The chain has TRBV7-9 and TRBJ2-2, with D perhaps TRBD2 (5 bases). The CDR3 is made up of 13 amino acids. From germline, CDR1 is SEHNR and CDR2 FQNEAQ (reference sequence). V lost 5 bases, J lost 1 base, and 5 bases lay in between. The CDR3 reads CASSRGNTGELFF. The CDR3 DNA reads as TGTGCCAGCAGCCGGGGGAACACCGGGGAGCTGTTTTTT.

This clone was detected once. The V call is TRBV7-2, the J call TRBJ1-2; D is uncertain. Germline loops: CDR1 SGHTA, CDR2 FQGNSA. V lost 5 bases and J lost 7, with 14 bases in between. This CDR3 is 13 amino acids long. The CDR3 DNA sequence: TGTGCCAGCAGCCCGCGCAGGACTGGTGGCTACACCTTC. The encoded protein is CASSPRRTGGYTF.

The genes are TRBV2 and TRBJ2-3, with 13 bases aligning to TRBD2. This CDR3 contains 15 residues. Germline lookup yields CDR1 SNHLY and CDR2 FYNNEI. The V segment lost 6 bases and the J segment 7 bases; nucleotides outside the gene matches: 7. In DNA form, the CDR3 reads TGTGCCAGCAGATGGACTAGCGGGAGTGATAATACGCAGTATTTT. Translating it yields CASRWTSGSDNTQYF.

The chain couples TRBV5-4 to TRBJ1-3; D not certain. The CDR3 runs 13 residues. CDR1 and CDR2 from the germline V gene are SGHNT and YYREEE (reference sequence). V was pared by 0 bases and J by 4 bases, with 5 bases between. CDR3 sequence: CASSLDPGNTIYF. The CDR3 DNA sequence: TGTGCCAGCAGCTTGGATCCGGGAAACACCATATATTTT.

This clone has just a few counts. The V and J genes are TRBV5-6 and TRBJ2-7; 9 bases line up with TRBD1. The CDR3 covers 14 residues. The ends lost 4 bases at V and 5 bases at J; junction bases unmatched: 7. Germline-derived CDR1 and CDR2 are SGHDT and YYEEEE. The CDR3 nucleotides are TGTGCCAGCAGCCCCCTCGGGGACAGGGACGAGCAGTACTTC. Its translation: CASSPLGDRDEQYF.

This sequence joins TRBV5-1 and TRBJ1-2; tentative D call: TRBD1 (5 bases). The V and J ends lost 1 base and 4 bases respectively, with 8 bases between them. CDR1 and CDR2 from the germline V gene are SGHRS and YFSETQ. The CDR3 totals 13 residues. CDR3 bases: TGCGCCAGCAGCTTGACAGGAGTCTATGGCTACACCTTC. Residues: CASSLTGVYGYTF.

The rearrangement joins TRBV6-6 to TRBJ2-2, with 10 bases that match TRBD1. The CDR3 loop spans 14 amino acids. Per germline, CDR1 MNHNY and CDR2 SVGAGI (reference sequence). V shed 7 bases, J shed 5 bases, and the junction held 4 bases outside the gene matches. For the CDR3, the DNA is TGTGCCAGCAAGACAGGGGGCAGGACCGGGGAGCTGTTTTTT. Amino acid sequence: CASKTGGRTGELFF.

J is TRBJ1-4 and V is TRBV4-3; no clear D. The CDR3 has 15 residues. Germline CDR1 LGHNA, CDR2 YSLEER. The V gene lost 0 bases and the J gene lost 4 bases, with 9 bases spanning the gap. DNA for the CDR3: TGCGCCAGCAGCCAAGAAAGCCTGTATAATGAAAAACTGTTTTTT. Translated, it gives CASSQESLYNEKLFF.

The chain joins TRBV19 to TRBJ2-3; 8 bases map to TRBD1. CDR3 length equals 16 residues. V dropped 3 bases and J dropped 1; count of bases not matched to a gene: 6. The germline V gene encodes CDR1 LNHDA and CDR2 SQIVND (reference sequence). The CDR3, as DNA: TGTGCCAGTAGTATCCCTCCGGGACAGGGCACAGATACGCAGTATTTT. This gives the protein CASSIPPGQGTDTQYF. Together with reference TRBV19 and TRBJ2-3, the CDR3 gives the full variable domain: DGGITQSPKYLFRKEGQNVTLSCEQNLNHDAMYWYRQDPGQGLRLIYYSQIVNDFQKGDIAEGYSVSREKKESFPLTVTSAQKNPTAFYLCASSIPPGQGTDTQYFGPGTRLTVL.

The chain has TRBV7-2 and TRBJ1-1; 10 nucleotides align to TRBD1. Losses at the gene ends were 5 bases for V and 0 bases for J; bases not matched to a gene: 9. The V gene's germline CDR1 is SGHTA and CDR2 FQGNSA. The CDR3 consists of 17 residues. CDR3 loop: CASSPTGTGVMNTEAFF. The CDR3 nucleotides are TGTGCCAGCAGCCCAACCGGGACAGGGGTTATGAACACTGAAGCTTTCTTT. Variable domain in full (rest from reference TRBV7-2 and TRBJ1-1): GAGVSQSPSNKVTEKGKDVELRCDPISGHTALYWYRQSLGQGLEFLIYFQGNSAPDKSGLPSDRFSAERTGGSVSTLTIQRTQQEDSAVYLCASSPTGTGVMNTEAFFGQGTRLTVV.

To note about this clone: A junction end diverges from the germline sequence, so it may reflect a read error. The chain has TRBV7-7 and TRBJ2-5, with D possibly TRBD1 on 6 matching bases. This CDR3 is built from 14 residues. The V gene's germline CDR1 is SSHAT and CDR2 FNYEAQ (reference sequence). The CDR3 DNA sequence: TGTGCTAGCAGCAATACAGGGCCTCAAGAGACCCAGTACTTC. The encoded protein is CASSNTGPQETQYF.

Only a few counts were recorded for this clone. The chain couples TRBV27 to TRBJ2-7; 9 bases fit TRBD2. This CDR3 comprises 15 residues. The V segment lost 4 bases and the J segment 3 bases; nucleotides outside the gene matches: 7. The germline CDR1 and CDR2 sequences are MNHEY and SMNVEV (reference sequence). In nucleotides, the CDR3 is TGTGCCAGCAGTTATGAGGCTAGCGGGGTCTACGAGCAGTACTTC. Protein sequence: CASSYEASGVYEQYF.

The V call is TRBV7-9, the J call TRBJ2-2, with 8 positions matching TRBD1. Germline trimming cut 4 bases from V and 4 bases from J; bases unmatched to any gene: 5. This CDR3 is built from 15 residues. Looked up from germline, CDR1 is SEHNR and CDR2 is FQNEAQ (reference sequence). CDR3 in amino acids: CASSYGQGGTGELFF. CDR3 nucleotides: TGTGCCAGCAGCTACGGACAGGGCGGCACCGGGGAGCTGTTTTTT.

This chain connects TRBV29-1 to TRBJ1-3; D might be TRBD1 (5 bases). This CDR3 region has 14 residues. V dropped 4 bases and J dropped 3 bases, with 13 bases sitting between them. Germline CDR1 and CDR2: SQVTM and ANQGSEA. This CDR3 reads CSVGTGTNGNTIYF. The CDR3 DNA is TGCAGCGTTGGAACAGGAACTAATGGAAACACCATATATTTT.

The chain has TRBV5-6 and TRBJ2-3; 7 nucleotides align to TRBD2. The CDR3 loop spans 15 amino acids. With 5 bases clipped from V and 7 bases from J, the junction kept 13 bases outside the gene matches. Germline CDR1 is SGHDT and CDR2 is YYEEEE. The CDR3 nucleotides read TGTGCCAGCAGTTCGCTCCGGACTAGGGGAAATACGCAGTATTTT. Its protein is CASSSLRTRGNTQYF.

This clone was observed a few times. J is TRBJ2-5 and V is TRBV15; perhaps TRBD1 as D (6 bases). The length of the CDR3 is 13 residues. V lost 8 bases, J lost 11 bases, and 21 bases lay in between. Germline CDR1 reads LNHNV; CDR2 reads YYDKDF (reference sequence). CDR3 DNA sequence: TGTGCCACCGGGTCGACTACAGGGTTGACGCAGTACTTC. This gives the protein CATGSTTGLTQYF.

The CDR3 DNA is TGTGCCAGTAGATCTCGGGGGCGACTGCGCGAAGGACTAGCCTCATATGAGCAGTTCTTC. Amino acids: CASRSRGRLREGLASYEQFF. The V call is TRBV19, the J call TRBJ2-1; 8 bases are a match to TRBD2. Per the germline V gene, CDR1 is LNHDA and CDR2 is SQIVND (reference sequence). Unmatched junction bases numbered 27, after V lost 6 bases and J lost 8 bases. The CDR3 is 20 residues long.

This clone has a handful of counts. The chain uses TRBV30 and TRBJ1-1; weak D call: TRBD1 (5 bases). Germline-derived CDR1 and CDR2 are GTSNPN and SVGIG (reference sequence). The CDR3 loop spans 14 amino acids. V was trimmed by 3 bases and J by 1 base, leaving 12 bases between them. CDR3 in amino acids: CAWRRGGSNTEAFF. CDR3 DNA: TGTGCCTGGAGAAGGGGAGGCTCGAACACTGAAGCTTTCTTT.

The V and J genes are TRBV7-9 and TRBJ2-5; maybe TRBD2 (6 bases). This CDR3 comprises 13 residues. Germline V gene data show CDR1 as SEHNR and CDR2 as FQNEAQ (reference sequence). The V end lost 0 bases, the J end lost 14 bases, and 16 bases lay between the germline ends. As DNA, the CDR3 is TGTGCCAGCAGCTTAGCGCTACGGGAGAATACCTACTTC. Its translation: CASSLALRENTYF. Drawing the rest from reference TRBV7-9 and TRBJ2-5, the complete variable domain is DTGVSQNPRHKITKRGQNVTFRCDPISEHNRLYWYRQTLGQGPEFLTYFQNEAQLEKSRLLSDRFSAERPKGSFSTLEIQRTEQGDSAMYLCASSLALRENTYFGPGTRLLVL.

The V and J genes are TRBV4-2 and TRBJ1-1, with D unresolved. Germline V gene data show CDR1 as LGHNA and CDR2 as YNFKEQ. The V end was cut by 0 bases, the J end by 3 bases, with 11 bases between. The CDR3 covers 15 residues. The CDR3 nucleotides read TGTGCCAGCAGCCAAGAGGCGGGGAGGGACACTGAAGCTTTCTTT. This gives the protein CASSQEAGRDTEAFF.

This chain uses TRBV6-1 with TRBJ2-7, with D possibly being TRBD1 (7 bases). The CDR3 length is 15 residues. In germline, CDR1 is MNHNS, CDR2 SASEGT. V was clipped by 4 bases and J by 3 bases, with 16 bases between them. The CDR3 region is CASSVSAGGNYEQYF. The CDR3 DNA sequence: TGTGCCAGCAGTGTTTCGGCAGGGGGGAACTACGAGCAGTACTTC.

As to this clone: This CDR3 is also generated by other DNA sequences in the sample. The chain is built from TRBV25-1 and TRBJ2-7; no clear D gene. Germline CDR1 reads MGHDK; CDR2 reads SYGVNS. Trimming cost V 4 bases and J 3 bases, with 4 bases left between them. The length of the CDR3 is 11 residues. CDR3 protein: CASSAGYEQYF. As DNA, the CDR3 is TGTGCCAGCAGTGCCGGCTACGAGCAGTACTTC.

This sequence joins TRBV9 and TRBJ2-1, with 9 bases lining up with TRBD1. V lost 4 bases and J lost 4; bases outside the gene matches: 6. Germline values: CDR1 SGDLS, CDR2 YYNGEE. The CDR3 covers 15 residues. The CDR3 coding sequence is TGTGCCAGCAGCTCCCGGGACAGGGATTACAATGAGCAGTTCTTC. It is translated as CASSSRDRDYNEQFF. Based on the CDR3 plus reference TRBV9 and TRBJ2-1, the full variable domain is DSGVTQTPKHLITATGQRVTLRCSPRSGDLSVYWYQQSLDQGLQFLIQYYNGEERAKGNILERFSAQQFPDLHSELNLSSLELGDSALYFCASSSRDRDYNEQFFGPGTRLTVL.

The chain employs TRBV7-9 and TRBJ2-1; D might be TRBD2 (6 bases). The CDR3 is 16 residues long. The germline V gene has CDR1 SEHNR and CDR2 FQNEAQ (reference sequence). V was cut by 2 bases and J by 9 bases, with 20 bases left in between. The CDR3 DNA reads as TGTGCCAGCAGCTTAACCCCACTAGCCGGGGGTGGTGAGCAGTTCTTC. Translating it yields CASSLTPLAGGGEQFF.

The chain combines TRBV4-2 with TRBJ1-2; 11 bases match TRBD1. The germline CDR1 and CDR2 sequences are LGHNA and YNFKEQ. V was pared by 3 bases and J by 5 bases, with 2 bases of the junction left unmatched. The CDR3 loop spans 14 amino acids. The CDR3 DNA follows: TGTGCCAGCAGCCAGGGGACAGGGGGTTATGGCTACACCTTC. Translating it yields CASSQGTGGYGYTF.

The table lists this clone with a count of one. The CDR3 sequence: CASSAGGGAGGYNEQFF. CDR3 nucleotides: TGTGCCAGCAGCGCTGGTGGGGGAGCGGGAGGATACAATGAGCAGTTCTTC. The chain couples TRBV4-2 to TRBJ2-1, with 9 bases fitting TRBD2. CDR1 LGHNA and CDR2 YNFKEQ come from the germline V gene. With 5 bases clipped from V and 4 bases from J, the junction kept 12 bases outside the gene matches. The length of the CDR3 is 17 residues.

CDR3 DNA: TGTGCCAGCAGCTTAGTTAGCGGGAGAGGGGATGGTGAGCAGTTCTTC. Translating it yields CASSLVSGRGDGEQFF. The chain recombines TRBV7-8 with TRBJ2-1, with 9 positions matching TRBD2. From germline, CDR1 is SGHVS and CDR2 FQNEAQ. V was clipped by 1 base and J by 9 bases; unmatched bases: 10. This CDR3 is built from 16 residues.